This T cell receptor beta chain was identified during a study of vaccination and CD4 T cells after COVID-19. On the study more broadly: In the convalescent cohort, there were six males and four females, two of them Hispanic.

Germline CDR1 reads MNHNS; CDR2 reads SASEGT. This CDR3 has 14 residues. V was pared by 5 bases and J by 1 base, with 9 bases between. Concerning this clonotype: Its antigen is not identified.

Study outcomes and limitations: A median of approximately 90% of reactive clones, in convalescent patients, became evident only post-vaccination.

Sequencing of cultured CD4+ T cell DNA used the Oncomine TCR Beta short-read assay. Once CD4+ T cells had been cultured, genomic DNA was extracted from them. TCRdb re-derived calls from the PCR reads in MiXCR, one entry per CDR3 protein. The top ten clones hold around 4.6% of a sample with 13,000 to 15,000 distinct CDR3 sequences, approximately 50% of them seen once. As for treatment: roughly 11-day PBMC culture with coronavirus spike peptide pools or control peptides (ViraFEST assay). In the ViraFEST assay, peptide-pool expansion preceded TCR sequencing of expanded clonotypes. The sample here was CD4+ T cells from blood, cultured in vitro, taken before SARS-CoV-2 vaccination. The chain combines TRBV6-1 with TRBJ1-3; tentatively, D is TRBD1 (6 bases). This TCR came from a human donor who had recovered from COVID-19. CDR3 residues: CASSPQGSGNTIYF. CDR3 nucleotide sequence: TGTGCCAGCAGTCCACAGGGTTCTGGAAACACCATATATTTT.